Reported below is one T cell receptor beta chain. Its antigen is unknown. This may come from a read error, since a much larger clone is one base off. Using RNA template, CDR3s of TCR alpha and beta were amplified with iRepertoire arm-PCR. Tissue mRNA or PBMC total RNA, roughly 100-400 ng, went into one-step reverse transcription and amplification. Each CDR3 protein is one row after TCRdb ran MiXCR on the multiplex PCR reads. This table has approximately 120,000 distinct CDR3 sequences, approximately 23% appearing once. This record comes from a study of glioma-infiltrating T cells. Regarding the study as a whole: Only very few CDR3 sequences appeared in both tissue and blood. Gliomas, especially low-grade, showed above-expected tissue-blood divergence; non-neoplastic patients showed below.

V was pared by 6 bases and J by 11 bases, with 19 bases between. The germline V gene encodes CDR1 SQVTM and CDR2 ANQGSEA. The CDR3 spans 12 residues. This clonotype originated in a human donor with low-grade glioma or glioblastoma, undergoing nonglioma brain surgery, or in good health (not recorded which). The chain uses TRBV29-1 and TRBJ1-1; D might be TRBD1 (5 bases). The source material was glioma tissue, nonneoplastic brain tissue, or PBMCs (not recorded which). CDR3 protein: CSVEPGLHRAFF. As DNA, the CDR3 is TGCAGCGTCGAGCCGGGACTTCATAGGGCTTTCTTT.